These 2 T cell receptor beta chains share one sample of origin, sequenced in a study of OX40 agonist ivuxolimab in advanced cancers. Profiling relied on immunoSEQ multiplex PCR, and the TCRdb table lists in-frame clones only, not all of them. The sample carries some 41,000 clones, roughly 89% recorded once. Sequencing used CD4+ or CD8+ T cells sorted from blood, obtained in a trial of the OX40 agonist ivuxolimab. These TCRs come from an adult with an advanced solid tumor such as melanoma, head and neck, liver or kidney cancer.

The chain uses TRBV7-2 and TRBJ1-6; tentative D call: TRBD1 (5 bases). The germline gives CDR1 SGHTA, CDR2 FQGNSA. The CDR3 length is 15 residues. Trimming left V 6 bases short and J 3 bases short, with 12 bases between. The CDR3 sequence: CASSSGTFYNSPLHF. CDR3 bases: TGTGCCAGCAGTTCCGGGACCTTCTATAATTCACCCCTCCACTTT.

The J gene is TRBJ1-1, the V gene TRBV29-1; tentatively, D is TRBD1 (6 bases). Germline V gene data show CDR1 as SQVTM and CDR2 as ANQGSEA. Trimming took 3 bases from V and 10 from J, leaving 15 bases between them. The CDR3 consists of 12 residues. The CDR3 loop is CSVEFSGEGAFF. As DNA, the CDR3 is TGCAGCGTTGAGTTCTCAGGGGAGGGAGCTTTCTTT.